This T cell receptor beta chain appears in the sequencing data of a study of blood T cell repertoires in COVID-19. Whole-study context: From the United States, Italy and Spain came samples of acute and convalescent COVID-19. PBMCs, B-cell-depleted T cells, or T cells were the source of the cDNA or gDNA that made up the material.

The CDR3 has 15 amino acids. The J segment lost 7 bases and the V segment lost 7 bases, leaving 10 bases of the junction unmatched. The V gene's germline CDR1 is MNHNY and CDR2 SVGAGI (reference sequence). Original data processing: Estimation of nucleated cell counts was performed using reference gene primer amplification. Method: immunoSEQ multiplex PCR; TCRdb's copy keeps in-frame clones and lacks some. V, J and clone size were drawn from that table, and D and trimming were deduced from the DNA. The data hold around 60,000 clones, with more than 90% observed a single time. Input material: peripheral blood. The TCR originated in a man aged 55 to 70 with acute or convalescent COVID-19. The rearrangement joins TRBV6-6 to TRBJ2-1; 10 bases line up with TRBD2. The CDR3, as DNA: TGTGCCAGCAACCGGGGAACTAGCGGGACTAATGAGCAGTTCTTC. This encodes CASNRGTSGTNEQFF.